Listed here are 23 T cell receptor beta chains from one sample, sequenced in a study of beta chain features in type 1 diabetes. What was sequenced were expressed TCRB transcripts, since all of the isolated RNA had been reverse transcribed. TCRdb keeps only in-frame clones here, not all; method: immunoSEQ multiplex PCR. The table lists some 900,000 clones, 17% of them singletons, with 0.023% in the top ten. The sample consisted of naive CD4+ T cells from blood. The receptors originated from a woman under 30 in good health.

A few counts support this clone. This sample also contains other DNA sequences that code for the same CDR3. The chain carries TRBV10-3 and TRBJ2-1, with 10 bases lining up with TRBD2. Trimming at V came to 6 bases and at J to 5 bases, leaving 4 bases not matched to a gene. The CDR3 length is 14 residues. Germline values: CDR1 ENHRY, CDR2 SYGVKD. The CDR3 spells CAIRPGLANNEQFF. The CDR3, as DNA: TGTGCCATCAGGCCGGGACTAGCGAACAATGAGCAGTTCTTC.

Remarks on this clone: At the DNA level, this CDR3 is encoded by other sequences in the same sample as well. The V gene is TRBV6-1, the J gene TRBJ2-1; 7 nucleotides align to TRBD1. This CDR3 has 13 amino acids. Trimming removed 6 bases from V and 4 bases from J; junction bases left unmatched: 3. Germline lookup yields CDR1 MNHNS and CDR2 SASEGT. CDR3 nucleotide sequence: TGTGCCAGCAGAACGGACAGGTACAATGAGCAGTTCTTC. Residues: CASRTDRYNEQFF.

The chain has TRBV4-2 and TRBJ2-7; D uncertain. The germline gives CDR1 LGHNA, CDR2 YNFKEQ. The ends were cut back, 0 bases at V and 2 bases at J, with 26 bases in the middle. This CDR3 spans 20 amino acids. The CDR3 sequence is CASSQDLGLTVGNPPYEQYF. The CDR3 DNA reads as TGTGCCAGCAGCCAAGATTTAGGATTAACCGTTGGGAATCCACCCTACGAGCAGTACTTC.

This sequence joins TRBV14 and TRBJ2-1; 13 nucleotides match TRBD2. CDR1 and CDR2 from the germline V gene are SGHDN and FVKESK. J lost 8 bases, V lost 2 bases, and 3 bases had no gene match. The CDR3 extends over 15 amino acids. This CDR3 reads CASSQHTSGRDEQFF. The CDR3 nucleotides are TGTGCCAGCAGCCAACATACTAGCGGGAGGGATGAGCAGTTCTTC. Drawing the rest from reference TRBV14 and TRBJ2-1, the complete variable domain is EAGVTQFPSHSVIEKGQTVTLRCDPISGHDNLYWYRRVMGKEIKFLLHFVKESKQDESGMPNNRFLAERTGGTYSTLKVQPAELEDSGVYFCASSQHTSGRDEQFFGPGTRLTVL.

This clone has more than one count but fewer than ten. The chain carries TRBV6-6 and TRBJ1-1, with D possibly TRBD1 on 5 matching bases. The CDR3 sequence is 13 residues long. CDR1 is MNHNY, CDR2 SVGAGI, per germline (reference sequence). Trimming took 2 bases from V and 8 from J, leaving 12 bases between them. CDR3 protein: CASSYGAGTEAFF. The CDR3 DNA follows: TGTGCCAGCAGTTACGGGGCAGGGACCGAAGCTTTCTTT.

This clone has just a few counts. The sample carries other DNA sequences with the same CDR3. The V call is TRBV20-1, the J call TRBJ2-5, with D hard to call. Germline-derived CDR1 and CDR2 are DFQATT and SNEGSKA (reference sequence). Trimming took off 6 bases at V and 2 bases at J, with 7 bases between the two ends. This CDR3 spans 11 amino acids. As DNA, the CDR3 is TGCAGTGCCCAGCGACAAGAGACCCAGTACTTC. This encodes CSAQRQETQYF.

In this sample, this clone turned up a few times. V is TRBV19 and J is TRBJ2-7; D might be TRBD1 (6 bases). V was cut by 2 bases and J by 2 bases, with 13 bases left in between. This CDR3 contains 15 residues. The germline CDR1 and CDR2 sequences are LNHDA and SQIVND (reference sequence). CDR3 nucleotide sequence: TGTGCCAGTAGTATAATAGGCAGGGGAACCTACGAGCAGTACTTC. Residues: CASSIIGRGTYEQYF.

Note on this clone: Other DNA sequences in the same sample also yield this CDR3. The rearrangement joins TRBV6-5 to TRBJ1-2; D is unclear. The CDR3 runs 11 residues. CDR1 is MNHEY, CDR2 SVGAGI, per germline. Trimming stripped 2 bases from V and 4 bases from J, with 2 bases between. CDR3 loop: CASSYGYGYTF. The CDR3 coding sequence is TGTGCCAGCAGTTACGGCTATGGCTACACCTTC.

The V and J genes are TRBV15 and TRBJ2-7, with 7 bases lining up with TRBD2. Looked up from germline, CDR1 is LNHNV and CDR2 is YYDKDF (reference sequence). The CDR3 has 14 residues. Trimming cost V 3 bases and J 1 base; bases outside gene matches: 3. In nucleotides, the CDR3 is TGTGCCACCAGCAGGTACGGGGGGTCCTACGAGCAGTACTTC. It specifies CATSRYGGSYEQYF.

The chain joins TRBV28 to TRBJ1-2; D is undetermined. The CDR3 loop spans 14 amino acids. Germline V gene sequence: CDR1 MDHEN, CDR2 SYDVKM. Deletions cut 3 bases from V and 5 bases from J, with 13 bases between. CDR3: CASSFSGVGYGYTF. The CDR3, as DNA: TGTGCCAGCAGTTTTTCGGGTGTAGGGTATGGCTACACCTTC.

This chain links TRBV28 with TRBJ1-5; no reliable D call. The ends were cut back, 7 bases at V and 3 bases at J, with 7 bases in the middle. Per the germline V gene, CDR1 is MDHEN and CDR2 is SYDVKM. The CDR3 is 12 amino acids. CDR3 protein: CASTINNQPQHF. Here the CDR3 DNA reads TGTGCCAGCACCATCAACAATCAGCCCCAGCATTTT.

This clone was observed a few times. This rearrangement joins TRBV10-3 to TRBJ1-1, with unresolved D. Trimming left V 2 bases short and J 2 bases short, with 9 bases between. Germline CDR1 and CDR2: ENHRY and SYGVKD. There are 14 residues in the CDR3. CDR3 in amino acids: CAISEVSSNTEAFF. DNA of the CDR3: TGTGCCATCAGTGAGGTGAGCAGCAACACTGAAGCTTTCTTT.

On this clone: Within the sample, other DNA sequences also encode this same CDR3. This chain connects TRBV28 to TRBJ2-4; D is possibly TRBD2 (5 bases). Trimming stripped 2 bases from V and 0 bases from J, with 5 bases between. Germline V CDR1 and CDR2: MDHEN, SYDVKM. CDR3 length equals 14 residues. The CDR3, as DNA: TGTGCCAGCAGTTTAGGACTAGCCAAAAACATTCAGTACTTC. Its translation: CASSLGLAKNIQYF.

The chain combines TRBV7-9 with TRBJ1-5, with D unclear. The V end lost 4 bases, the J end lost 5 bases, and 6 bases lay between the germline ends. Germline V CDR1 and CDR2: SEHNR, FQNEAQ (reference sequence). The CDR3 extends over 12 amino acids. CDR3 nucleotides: TGTGCCAGCAGCTGGCAGGATCAGCCCCAGCATTTT. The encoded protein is CASSWQDQPQHF.

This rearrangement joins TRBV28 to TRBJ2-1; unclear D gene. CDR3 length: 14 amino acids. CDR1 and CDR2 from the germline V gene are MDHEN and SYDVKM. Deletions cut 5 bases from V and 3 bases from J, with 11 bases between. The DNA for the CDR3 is TGTGCCAGCAGTCCCCCGTGGAACTACAATGAGCAGTTCTTC. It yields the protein CASSPPWNYNEQFF.

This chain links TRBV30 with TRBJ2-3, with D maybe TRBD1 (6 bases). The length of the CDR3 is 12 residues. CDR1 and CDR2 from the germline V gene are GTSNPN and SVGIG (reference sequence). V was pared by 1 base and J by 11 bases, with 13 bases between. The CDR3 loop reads CAWSDPGDRQYF. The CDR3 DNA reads TGTGCCTGGAGTGACCCAGGGGATCGGCAGTATTTT.

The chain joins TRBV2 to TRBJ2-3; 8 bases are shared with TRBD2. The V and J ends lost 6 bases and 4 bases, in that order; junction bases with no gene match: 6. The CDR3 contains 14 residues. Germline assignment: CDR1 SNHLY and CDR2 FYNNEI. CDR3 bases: TGTGCCAGCAGGTCTAGCGGGTGGGCAGATACGCAGTATTTT. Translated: CASRSSGWADTQYF.

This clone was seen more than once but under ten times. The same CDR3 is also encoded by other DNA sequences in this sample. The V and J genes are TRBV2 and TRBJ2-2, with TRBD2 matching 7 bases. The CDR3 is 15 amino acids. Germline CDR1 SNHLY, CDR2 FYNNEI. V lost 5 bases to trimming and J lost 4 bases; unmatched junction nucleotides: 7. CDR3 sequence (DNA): TGTGCCAGCAGTATGCGGGAGCTGGGCACCGGGGAGCTGTTTTTT. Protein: CASSMRELGTGELFF.

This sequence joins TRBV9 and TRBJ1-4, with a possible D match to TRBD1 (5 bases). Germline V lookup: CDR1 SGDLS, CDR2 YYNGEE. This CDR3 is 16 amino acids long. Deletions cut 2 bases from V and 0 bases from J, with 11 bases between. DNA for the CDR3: TGTGCCAGCAGCGTCGGAGGGGTCCCAACTAATGAAAAACTGTTTTTT. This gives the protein CASSVGGVPTNEKLFF. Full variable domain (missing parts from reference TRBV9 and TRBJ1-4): DSGVTQTPKHLITATGQRVTLRCSPRSGDLSVYWYQQSLDQGLQFLIQYYNGEERAKGNILERFSAQQFPDLHSELNLSSLELGDSALYFCASSVGGVPTNEKLFFGSGTQLSVL.

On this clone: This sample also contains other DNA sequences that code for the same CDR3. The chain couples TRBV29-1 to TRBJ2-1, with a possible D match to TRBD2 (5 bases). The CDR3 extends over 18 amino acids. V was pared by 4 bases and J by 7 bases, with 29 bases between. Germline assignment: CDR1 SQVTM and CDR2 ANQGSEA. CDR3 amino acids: CSVVGHHSGGQLRNEQFF. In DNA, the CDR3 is TGCAGCGTTGTAGGGCACCATTCCGGAGGCCAGCTTCGGAATGAGCAGTTCTTC.

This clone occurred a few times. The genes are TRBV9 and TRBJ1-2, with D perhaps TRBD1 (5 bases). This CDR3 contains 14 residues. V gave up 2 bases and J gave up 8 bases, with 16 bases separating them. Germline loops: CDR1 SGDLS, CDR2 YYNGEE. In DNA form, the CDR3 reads TGTGCCAGCAGCGTGGGTGTCAGGGCGGGCGGCTACACCTTC. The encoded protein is CASSVGVRAGGYTF.

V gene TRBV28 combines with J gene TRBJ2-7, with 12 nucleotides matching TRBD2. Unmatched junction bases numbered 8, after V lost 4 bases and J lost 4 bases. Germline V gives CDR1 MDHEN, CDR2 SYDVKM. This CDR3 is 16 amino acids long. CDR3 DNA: TGTGCCAGCAGTTCCTATGCGACTAGCGGGAGTTACGAGCAGTACTTC. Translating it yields CASSSYATSGSYEQYF.

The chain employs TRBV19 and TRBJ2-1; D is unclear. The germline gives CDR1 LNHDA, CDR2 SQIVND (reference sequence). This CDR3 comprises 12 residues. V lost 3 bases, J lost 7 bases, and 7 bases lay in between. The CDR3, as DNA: TGTGCCAGTAGTATGTCTACTAATGAGCAGTTCTTC. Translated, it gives CASSMSTNEQFF.